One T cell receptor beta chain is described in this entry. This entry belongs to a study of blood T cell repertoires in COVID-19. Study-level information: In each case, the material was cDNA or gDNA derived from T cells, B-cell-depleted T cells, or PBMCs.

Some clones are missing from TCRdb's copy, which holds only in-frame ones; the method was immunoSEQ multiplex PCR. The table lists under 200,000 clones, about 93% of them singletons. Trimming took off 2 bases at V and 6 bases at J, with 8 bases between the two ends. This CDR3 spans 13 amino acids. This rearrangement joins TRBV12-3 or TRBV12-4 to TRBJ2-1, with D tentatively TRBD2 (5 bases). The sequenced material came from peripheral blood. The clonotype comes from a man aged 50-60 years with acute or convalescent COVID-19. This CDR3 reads CASSLRGPNEQFF. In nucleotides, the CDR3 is TGTGCCAGCAGTTTAAGAGGGCCCAATGAGCAGTTCTTC.